This TCR beta chain appears in the sequencing data of a study of control samples from healthy donors and cancer patients. Worth noting for this clone: The sample holds other DNA sequences that translate to the same CDR3.

TCRdb keeps only in-frame clones here, not all; method: immunoSEQ multiplex PCR. The table records 70,000 to 100,000 clones, 85% to 90% of them present only once. Germline V gene sequence: CDR1 SGHTA, CDR2 FQGNSA. Germline trimming cut 2 bases from V and 2 bases from J; bases unmatched to any gene: 16. This CDR3 spans 19 amino acids. The clonotype was recovered from a woman in her sixties or seventies in good health. The chain carries TRBV7-2 and TRBJ2-3; 7 bases are shared with TRBD2. Material: blood. CDR3 residues: CASSLFPRSSAGNTDTQYF. The CDR3 DNA reads TGTGCCAGCAGCTTATTCCCCCGTTCCTCAGCGGGGAACACAGATACGCAGTATTTT.